This T cell receptor (beta chain) is drawn from a study of blood T cell repertoires in COVID-19 (dated by TCRdb to 2019 to 2021). General notes on the study: Samples from collaborators originated in the United States, Italy and Spain and spanned both the acute and convalescent phases of COVID-19. Where available, HLA class I and class II types were taken from metadata supplied by the sample provider and were not determined by assay-based typing. The prospective study material was composed of cDNA or gDNA derived from T cells, B-cell-depleted T cells, or PBMCs. Samples came from the ongoing ImmuneRACE study (first 160 participants) plus 1,254 subjects from 6 global collaborators. The dataset comprised deeply sampled blood TCRbeta repertoires from subjects exposed to, actively infected with, or recovered from COVID-19. The repertoires were released in a freely available public database intended as a resource for research on the immune response to SARS-CoV-2. Sample metadata almost always included a de-identified subject ID, COVID-19 status, age in years and sex. Study-wide conclusions, independent of this receptor: The quantity of clinical and demographic metadata differed by source and by participant and was supplied without curation.

TCRbeta CDR3 regions were amplified from genomic DNA by means of the immunoSEQ Assay, a bias-controlled multiplex PCR. In the authors' own workflow: Within the assay, amplification of reference gene primers was used to estimate how many nucleated cells each sample contained. To quantify the absolute abundance of each unique TCRbeta CDR3 rearrangement, sequence reads were collapsed and filtered. For each sample, productive Simpson clonality was calculated by taking the square root of Simpson's diversity index across productive rearrangements. Not all clones reach the TCRdb copy of this immuneACCESS table, which keeps in-frame sequences only. Checked studies attribute under half of the gap to unresolved V genes and leave the rest unexplained. V, J and clone size reflect that table, while D and trimming were determined from the DNA. In this sample the table shows around 78,000 clones, roughly 86% of which occur a single time. The top ten clonotypes cover 1.9% of the sample.

The collaborating institutions used their own protocols to collect whole blood in K2EDTA tubes. For TCRbeta analysis, collaborator samples were shipped as frozen whole blood, as isolated PBMCs, or as DNA extracted from either sample type. The CDR3 contains 14 residues, cysteine and phenylalanine counted. Only the CDR3 DNA is retained, 42 bases long and in frame from the first base. V gives up 1 base and J gives up 10 bases, and the segment between their germline ends measures 11 bases. In the germline V gene, CDR1 corresponds to MDHEN and CDR2 to SYDVKM. Of note for this clone: This clone's antigen is unknown. Base-call qualities are not available, and no considerably larger clone is one nucleotide away.

The sequence was collected from a woman aged 60 to 75 with acute or convalescent COVID-19. The sequencing sample was made of peripheral blood. The chain couples TRBV28 to TRBJ1-6; no D gene is confidently identified. The CDR3: CASSLFGERSPLHF. In nucleotides, the sequence is TGTGCCAGCAGTTTATTCGGGGAGAGGTCACCCCTCCACTTT.